This T cell receptor (beta chain) was profiled in a study of human T cells and chemical hapten exposure. Looking at the study overall: Each patient's scalp received weekly diphenylcyclopropenone throughout the roughly 23-week study.

In TCRdb, the RACE reads were re-called with MiXCR into one record per CDR3 protein. Here the sample spans fewer than 95,000 distinct CDR3 sequences, around 10% being singletons. Time point noted: patch test 2, 6 weeks after DPC sensitization. Indicated treatment: therapeutic diphenylcyclopropenone sensitization with weekly scalp DPC. This CDR3 has 13 amino acids. Germline CDR1 reads MNHEY; CDR2 reads SVGEGT. V was pared by 2 bases and J by 4 bases, with 5 bases between. The clonotype originates from a man aged 40-55 years with alopecia areata. Some clones in this sample may be carry-over from other donors' samples. The V gene is TRBV6-2 or TRBV6-3, the J gene TRBJ2-2; the D is unclear. This specimen consisted of whole blood, obtained in connection with sensitization to the hapten diphenylcyclopropenone (DPC). CDR3 amino acids: CASSYGVTGELFF. The CDR3 DNA sequence: TGTGCCAGCAGTTACGGGGTCACCGGGGAGCTGTTTTTT.